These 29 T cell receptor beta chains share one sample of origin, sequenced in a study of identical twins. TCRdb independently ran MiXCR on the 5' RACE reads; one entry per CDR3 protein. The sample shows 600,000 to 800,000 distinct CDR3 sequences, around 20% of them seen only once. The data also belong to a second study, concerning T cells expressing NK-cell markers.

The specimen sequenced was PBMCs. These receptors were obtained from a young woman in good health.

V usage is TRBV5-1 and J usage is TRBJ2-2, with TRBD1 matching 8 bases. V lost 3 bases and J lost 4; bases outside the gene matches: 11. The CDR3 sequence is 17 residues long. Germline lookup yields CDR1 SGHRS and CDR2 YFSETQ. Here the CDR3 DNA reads TGCGCCAGCAGCTCAAGTGGACAGGGAGGTCGCACCGGGGAGCTGTTTTTT. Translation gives CASSSSGQGGRTGELFF.

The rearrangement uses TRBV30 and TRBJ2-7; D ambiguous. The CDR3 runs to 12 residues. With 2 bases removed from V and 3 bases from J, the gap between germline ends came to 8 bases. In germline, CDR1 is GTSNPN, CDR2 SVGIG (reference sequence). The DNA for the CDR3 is TGTGCCTGGAGTCAACAAGGCTACGAGCAGTACTTC. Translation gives CAWSQQGYEQYF. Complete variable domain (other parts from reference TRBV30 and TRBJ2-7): SQTIHQWPATLVQPVGSPLSLECTVEGTSNPNLYWYRQAAGRGLQLLFYSVGIGQISSEVPQNLSASRPQDRQFILSSKKLLLSDSGFYLCAWSQQGYEQYFGPGTRLTVT.

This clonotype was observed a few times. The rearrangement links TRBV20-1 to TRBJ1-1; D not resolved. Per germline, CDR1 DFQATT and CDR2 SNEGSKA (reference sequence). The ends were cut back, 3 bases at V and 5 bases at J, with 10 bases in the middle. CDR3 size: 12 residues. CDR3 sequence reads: CSASRRGTEAFF. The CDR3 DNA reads TGCAGTGCTAGCAGAAGAGGTACTGAAGCTTTCTTT.

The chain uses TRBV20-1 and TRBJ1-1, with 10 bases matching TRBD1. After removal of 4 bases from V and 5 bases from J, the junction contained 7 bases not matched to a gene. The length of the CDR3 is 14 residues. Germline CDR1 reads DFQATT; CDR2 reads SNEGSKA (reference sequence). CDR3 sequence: CSATSGTGVTEAFF. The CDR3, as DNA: TGCAGTGCTACGTCCGGGACAGGGGTTACTGAAGCTTTCTTT.

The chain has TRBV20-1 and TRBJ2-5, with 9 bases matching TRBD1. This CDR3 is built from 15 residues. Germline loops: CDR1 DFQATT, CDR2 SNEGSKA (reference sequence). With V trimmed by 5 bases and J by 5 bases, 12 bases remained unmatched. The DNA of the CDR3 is TGCAGTGCTCTACCGGGACAGGGTAGTGGCGAGACCCAGTACTTC. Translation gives CSALPGQGSGETQYF.

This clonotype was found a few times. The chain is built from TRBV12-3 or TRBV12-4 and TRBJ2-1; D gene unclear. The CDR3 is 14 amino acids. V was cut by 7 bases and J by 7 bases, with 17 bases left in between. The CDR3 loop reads CASTQRQLGNEQFF. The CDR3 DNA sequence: TGTGCCAGCACTCAGAGGCAGCTGGGGAATGAGCAGTTCTTC.

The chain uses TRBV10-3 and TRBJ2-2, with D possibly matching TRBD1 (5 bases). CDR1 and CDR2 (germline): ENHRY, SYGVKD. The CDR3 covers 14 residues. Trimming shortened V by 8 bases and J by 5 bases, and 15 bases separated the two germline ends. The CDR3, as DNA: TGTGCCATCCGTGGACAACAAAAAACCGGGGAGCTGTTTTTT. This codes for CAIRGQQKTGELFF.

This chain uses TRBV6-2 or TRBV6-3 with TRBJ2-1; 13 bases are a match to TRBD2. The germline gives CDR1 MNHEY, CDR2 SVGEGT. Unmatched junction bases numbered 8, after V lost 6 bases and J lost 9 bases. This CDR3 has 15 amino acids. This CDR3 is CASRKQLAGGGEQFF. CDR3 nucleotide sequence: TGTGCCAGCAGGAAACAACTAGCGGGAGGGGGTGAGCAGTTCTTC.

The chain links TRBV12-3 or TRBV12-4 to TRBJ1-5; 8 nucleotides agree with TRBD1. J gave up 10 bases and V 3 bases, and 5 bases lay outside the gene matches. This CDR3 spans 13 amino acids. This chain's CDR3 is CASSLDRAGPQHF. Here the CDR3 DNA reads TGTGCCAGCAGTTTGGACAGGGCTGGTCCCCAGCATTTT.

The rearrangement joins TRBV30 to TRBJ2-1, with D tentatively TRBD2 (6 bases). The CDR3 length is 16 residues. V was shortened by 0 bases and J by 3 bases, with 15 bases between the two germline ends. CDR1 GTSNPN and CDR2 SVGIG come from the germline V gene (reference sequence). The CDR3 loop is CAWSVTLGRGYNEQFF. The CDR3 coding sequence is TGTGCCTGGAGTGTCACACTCGGGAGAGGCTACAATGAGCAGTTCTTC. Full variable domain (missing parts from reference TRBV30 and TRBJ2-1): SQTIHQWPATLVQPVGSPLSLECTVEGTSNPNLYWYRQAAGRGLQLLFYSVGIGQISSEVPQNLSASRPQDRQFILSSKKLLLSDSGFYLCAWSVTLGRGYNEQFFGPGTRLTVL.

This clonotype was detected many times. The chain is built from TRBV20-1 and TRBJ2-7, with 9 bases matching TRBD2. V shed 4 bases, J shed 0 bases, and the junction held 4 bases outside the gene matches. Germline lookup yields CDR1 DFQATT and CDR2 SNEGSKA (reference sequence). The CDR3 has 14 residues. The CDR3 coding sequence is TGCAGTGCTAAACTAGCGGGCGCCTCCTACGAGCAGTACTTC. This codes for CSAKLAGASYEQYF.

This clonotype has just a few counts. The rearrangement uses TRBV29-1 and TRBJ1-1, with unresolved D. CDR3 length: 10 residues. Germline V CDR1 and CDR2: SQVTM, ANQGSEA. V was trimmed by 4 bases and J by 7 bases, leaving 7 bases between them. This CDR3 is CSVGASEAFF. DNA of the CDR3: TGCAGCGTTGGTGCAAGTGAAGCTTTCTTT.

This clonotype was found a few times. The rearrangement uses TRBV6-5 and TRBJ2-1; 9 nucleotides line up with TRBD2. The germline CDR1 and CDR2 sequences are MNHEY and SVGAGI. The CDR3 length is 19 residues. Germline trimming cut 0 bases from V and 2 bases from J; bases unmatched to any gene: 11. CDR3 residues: CASSYSTQLAGVAYNEQFF. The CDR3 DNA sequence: TGTGCCAGCAGTTACTCCACTCAATTAGCGGGAGTCGCCTACAATGAGCAGTTCTTC.

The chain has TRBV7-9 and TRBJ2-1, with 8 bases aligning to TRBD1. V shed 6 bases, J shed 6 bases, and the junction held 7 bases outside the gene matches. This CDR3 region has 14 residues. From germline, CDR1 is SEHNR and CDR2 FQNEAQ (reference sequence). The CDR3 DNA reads TGTGCCAGCAGGTCCGGGACAGGAATCAATGAGCAGTTCTTC. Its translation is CASRSGTGINEQFF.

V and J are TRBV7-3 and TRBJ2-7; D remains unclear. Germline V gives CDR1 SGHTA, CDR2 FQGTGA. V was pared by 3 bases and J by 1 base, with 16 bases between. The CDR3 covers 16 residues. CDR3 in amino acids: CASSLGPTRGSYEQYF. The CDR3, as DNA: TGTGCCAGCAGCTTGGGTCCGACCAGAGGATCCTACGAGCAGTACTTC.

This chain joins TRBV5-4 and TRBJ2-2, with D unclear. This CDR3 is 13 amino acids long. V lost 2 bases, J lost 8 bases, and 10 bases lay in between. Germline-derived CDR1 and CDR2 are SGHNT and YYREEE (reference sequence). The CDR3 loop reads CASSFGSAGELFF. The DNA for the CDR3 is TGTGCCAGCAGCTTTGGGTCGGCAGGGGAGCTGTTTTTT.

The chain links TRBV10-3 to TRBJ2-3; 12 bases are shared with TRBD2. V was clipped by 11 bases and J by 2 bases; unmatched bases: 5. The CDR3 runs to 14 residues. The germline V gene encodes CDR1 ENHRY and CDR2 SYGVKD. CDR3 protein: CAARLAGDTDTQYF. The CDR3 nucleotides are TGTGCCGCCAGACTAGCGGGGGACACAGATACGCAGTATTTT.

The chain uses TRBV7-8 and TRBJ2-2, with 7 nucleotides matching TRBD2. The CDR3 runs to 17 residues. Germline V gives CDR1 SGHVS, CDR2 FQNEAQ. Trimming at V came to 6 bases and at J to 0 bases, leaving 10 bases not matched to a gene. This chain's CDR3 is CASRSLSGTTNTGELFF. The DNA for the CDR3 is TGTGCCAGCAGGTCCCTTTCTGGGACTACGAACACCGGGGAGCTGTTTTTT.

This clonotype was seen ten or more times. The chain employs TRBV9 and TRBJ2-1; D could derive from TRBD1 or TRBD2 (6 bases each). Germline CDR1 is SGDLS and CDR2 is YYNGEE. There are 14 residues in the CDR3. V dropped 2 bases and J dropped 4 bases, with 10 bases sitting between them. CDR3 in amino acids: CASSVGGLYNEQFF. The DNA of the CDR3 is TGTGCCAGCAGCGTGGGGGGCTTGTACAATGAGCAGTTCTTC.

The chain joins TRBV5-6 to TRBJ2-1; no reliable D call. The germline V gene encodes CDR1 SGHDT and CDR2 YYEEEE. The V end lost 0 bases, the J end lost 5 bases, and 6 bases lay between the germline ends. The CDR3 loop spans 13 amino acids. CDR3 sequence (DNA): TGTGCCAGCAGCTTGGTGAATGACAATGAGCAGTTCTTC. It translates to CASSLVNDNEQFF.

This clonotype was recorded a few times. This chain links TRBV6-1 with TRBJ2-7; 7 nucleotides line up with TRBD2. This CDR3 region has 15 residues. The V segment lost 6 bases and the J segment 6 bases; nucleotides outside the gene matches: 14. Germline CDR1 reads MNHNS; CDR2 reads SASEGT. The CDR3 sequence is CASSRSWGGFIEQYF. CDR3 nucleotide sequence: TGTGCCAGCAGCCGTTCGTGGGGGGGATTTATCGAGCAGTACTTC.

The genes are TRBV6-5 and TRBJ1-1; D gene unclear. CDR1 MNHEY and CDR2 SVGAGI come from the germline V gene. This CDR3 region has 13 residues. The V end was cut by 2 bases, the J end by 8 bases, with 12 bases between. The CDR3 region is CASSYLQSSEAFF. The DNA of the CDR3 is TGTGCCAGCAGTTACCTCCAGAGCTCCGAAGCTTTCTTT.

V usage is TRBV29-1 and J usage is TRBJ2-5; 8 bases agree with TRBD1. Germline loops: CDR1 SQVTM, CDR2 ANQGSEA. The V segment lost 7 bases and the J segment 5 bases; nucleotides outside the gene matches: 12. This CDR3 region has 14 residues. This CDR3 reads CSAETRGRSETQYF. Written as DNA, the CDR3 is TGCAGCGCCGAAACCAGGGGGCGGTCGGAGACCCAGTACTTC.

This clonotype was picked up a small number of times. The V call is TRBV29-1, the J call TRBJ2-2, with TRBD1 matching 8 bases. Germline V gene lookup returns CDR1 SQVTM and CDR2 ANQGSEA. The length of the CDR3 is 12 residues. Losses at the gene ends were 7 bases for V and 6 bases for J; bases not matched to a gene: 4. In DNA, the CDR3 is TGCAGCGCTTGGACAGGGCCCGGGGAGCTGTTTTTT. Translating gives CSAWTGPGELFF.

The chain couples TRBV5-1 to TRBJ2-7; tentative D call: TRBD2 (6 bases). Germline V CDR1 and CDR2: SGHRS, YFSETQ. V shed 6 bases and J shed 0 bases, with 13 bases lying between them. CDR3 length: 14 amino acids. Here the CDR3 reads CASTGDSSSYEQYF. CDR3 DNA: TGCGCCAGCACCGGGGACTCGAGCTCCTACGAGCAGTACTTC. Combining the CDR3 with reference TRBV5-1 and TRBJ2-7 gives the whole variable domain KAGVTQTPRYLIKTRGQQVTLSCSPISGHRSVSWYQQTPGQGLQFLFEYFSETQRNKGNFPGRFSGRQFSNSRSEMNVSTLELGDSALYLCASTGDSSSYEQYFGPGTRLTVT.

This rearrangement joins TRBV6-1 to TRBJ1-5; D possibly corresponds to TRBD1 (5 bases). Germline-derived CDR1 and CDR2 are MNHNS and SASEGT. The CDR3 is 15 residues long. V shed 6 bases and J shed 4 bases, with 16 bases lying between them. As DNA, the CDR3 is TGTGCCAGCAGCCGACAGAGGGGACCGAATCAGCCCCAGCATTTT. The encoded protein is CASSRQRGPNQPQHF.

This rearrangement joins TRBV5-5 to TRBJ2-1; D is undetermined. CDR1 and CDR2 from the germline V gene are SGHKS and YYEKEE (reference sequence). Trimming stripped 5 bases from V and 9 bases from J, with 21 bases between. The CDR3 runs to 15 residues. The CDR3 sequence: CASSFAANNVGEQFF. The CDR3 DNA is TGTGCCAGCAGTTTCGCTGCCAACAACGTGGGTGAGCAGTTCTTC.

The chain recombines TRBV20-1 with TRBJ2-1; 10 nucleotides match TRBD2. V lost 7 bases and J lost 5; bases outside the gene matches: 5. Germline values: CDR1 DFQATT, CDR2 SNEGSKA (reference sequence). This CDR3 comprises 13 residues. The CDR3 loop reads CSVPAGGNNEQFF. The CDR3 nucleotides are TGCAGTGTACCAGCGGGGGGGAACAATGAGCAGTTCTTC.

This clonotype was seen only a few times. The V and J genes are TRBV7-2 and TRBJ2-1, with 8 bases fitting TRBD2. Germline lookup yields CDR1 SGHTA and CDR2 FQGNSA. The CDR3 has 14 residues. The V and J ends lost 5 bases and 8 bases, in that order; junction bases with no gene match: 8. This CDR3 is CASSLTRGGHEQFF. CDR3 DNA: TGTGCCAGCAGCCTTACCCGGGGGGGCCATGAGCAGTTCTTC.